This T cell receptor (beta chain) stems from a study of OX40 agonist ivuxolimab in advanced cancers. In the study overall: The study treated patients with ivuxolimab, an agonistic anti-OX40 (CD134) antibody. Overall study findings and caveats: Compared with CD4+, CD8+ T cells on average had more expanded clones. With doses of 0.1 to 3.0 mg/kg, CD4+ and CD8+ blood T cells had undergone clonal expansion by week 6.

The assay was immunoSEQ multiplex PCR, and TCRdb's table has in-frame clones only and misses some. The sample holds about 48,000 clones, 82% seen once. This clone was detected only a few times. No antigen is known for it. Germline V gives CDR1 MGHRA, CDR2 YSYEKL. This CDR3 is 15 amino acids long. The V and J ends lost 3 bases and 13 bases, in that order; junction bases with no gene match: 12. The input for sequencing was CD4+ or CD8+ T cells sorted from blood, taken in a trial of the OX40 agonist ivuxolimab. The rearrangement uses TRBV4-1 and TRBJ1-6; 7 positions match TRBD1. This clonotype was sampled from an adult with an advanced solid tumor such as melanoma, head and neck, liver or kidney cancer. The CDR3 sequence is CASSQDWDSPTPLHF. In DNA, the CDR3 is TGCGCCAGCAGCCAGGACTGGGACAGCCCGACGCCCCTCCACTTT.